This TCR beta chain was identified in a study of T cell responses to AZD1222 COVID-19 vaccine. Notes on the study in general: White British donors predominated, females outnumbered males, and clonal diversity was possibly underestimated. Following two doses of AZD1222, Spike-specific TCR breadth and depth rose. Seropositive at baseline were only six AZD1222 recipients. The CD4 TCRs associated with vaccination extended across spike and predominated at 160-218 and 743-854.

As to this clone: Its specificity is not known.

Assay: immunoSEQ multiplex PCR; the TCRdb copy retains only in-frame clones and omits some. This table holds about 130,000 clones, around 89% found once. V was cut by 7 bases and J by 6 bases, with 22 bases left in between. This CDR3 region has 15 residues. CDR1 and CDR2 (germline): SEHNR, FQNEAQ (reference sequence). The sample was peripheral blood, taken on day 0 of AZD1222 vaccination. This receptor was taken from an adult in good health. V is TRBV7-9 and J is TRBJ2-7; D may correspond to TRBD1 or TRBD2 (6 bases each). CDR3 nucleotide sequence: TGTGCCAGCAACTCCCCGGAGAGGGGGGTCTTCGAGCAGTACTTC. Protein: CASNSPERGVFEQYF.